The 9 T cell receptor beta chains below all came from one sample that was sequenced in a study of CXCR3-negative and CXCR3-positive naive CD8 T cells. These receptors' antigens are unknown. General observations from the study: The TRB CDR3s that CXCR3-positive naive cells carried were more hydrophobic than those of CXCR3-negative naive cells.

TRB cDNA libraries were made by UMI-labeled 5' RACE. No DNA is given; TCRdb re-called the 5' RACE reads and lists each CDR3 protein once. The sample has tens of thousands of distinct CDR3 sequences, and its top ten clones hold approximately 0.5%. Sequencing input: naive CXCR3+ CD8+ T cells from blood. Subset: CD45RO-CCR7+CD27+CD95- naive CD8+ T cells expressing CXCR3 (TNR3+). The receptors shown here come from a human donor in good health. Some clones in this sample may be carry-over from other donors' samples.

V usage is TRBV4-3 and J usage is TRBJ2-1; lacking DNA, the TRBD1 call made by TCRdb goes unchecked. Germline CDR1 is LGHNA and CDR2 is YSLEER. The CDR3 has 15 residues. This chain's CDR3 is CASSQDGTGKDEQFF.

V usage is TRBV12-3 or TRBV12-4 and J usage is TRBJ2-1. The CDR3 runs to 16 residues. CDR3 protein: CASTTTGVASIVVLFF.

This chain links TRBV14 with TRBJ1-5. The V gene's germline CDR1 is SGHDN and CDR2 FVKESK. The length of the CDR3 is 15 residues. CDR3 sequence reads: CASSQDRHLNQPQHF.

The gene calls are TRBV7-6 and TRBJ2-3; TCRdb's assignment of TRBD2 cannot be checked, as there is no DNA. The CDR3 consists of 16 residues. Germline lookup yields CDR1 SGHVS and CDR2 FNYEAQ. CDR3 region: CASSSERGAFTDTQYF.

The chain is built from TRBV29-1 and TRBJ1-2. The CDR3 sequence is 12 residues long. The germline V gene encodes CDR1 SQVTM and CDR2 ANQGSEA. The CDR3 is CSVESRMDGYTF. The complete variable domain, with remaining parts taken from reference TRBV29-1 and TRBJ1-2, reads SAVISQKPSRDICQRGTSLTIQCQVDSQVTMMFWYRQQPGQSLTLIATANQGSEATYESGFVIDKFPISRPNLTFSTLTVSNMSPEDSSIYLCSVESRMDGYTFGSGTRLTVV.

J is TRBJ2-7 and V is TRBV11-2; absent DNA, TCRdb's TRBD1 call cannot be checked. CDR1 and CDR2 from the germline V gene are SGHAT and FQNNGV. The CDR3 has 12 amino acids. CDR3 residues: CASSYGGYEQYF. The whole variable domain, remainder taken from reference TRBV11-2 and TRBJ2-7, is EAGVAQSPRYKIIEKRQSVAFWCNPISGHATLYWYQQILGQGPKLLIQFQNNGVVDDSQLPKDRFSAERLKGVDSTLKIQPAKLEDSAVYLCASSYGGYEQYFGPGTRLTVT.

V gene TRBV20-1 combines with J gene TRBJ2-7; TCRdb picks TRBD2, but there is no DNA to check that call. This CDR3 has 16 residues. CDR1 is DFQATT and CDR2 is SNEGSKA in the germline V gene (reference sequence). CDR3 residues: CSARNLQGSGTYEQYF.

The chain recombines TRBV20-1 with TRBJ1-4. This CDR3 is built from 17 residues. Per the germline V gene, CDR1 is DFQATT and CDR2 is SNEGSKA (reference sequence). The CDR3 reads CSARLQSSTATNEKLFF.

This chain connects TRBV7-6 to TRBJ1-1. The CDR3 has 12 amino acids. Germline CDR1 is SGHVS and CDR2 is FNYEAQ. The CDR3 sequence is CASNPRGREAFF.